The rows below give T cell receptor beta chains drawn from one sample of a study of cytomegalovirus exposure and HLA in healthy donors. Repertoires were generated with immunoSEQ multiplex PCR, while TCRdb's copy carries only in-frame clones and drops some. The sample holds fewer than 140,000 clones, roughly 82% seen once. Source material: PBMCs. Every receptor here comes from a woman in her forties or fifties in good health and CMV-seropositive. CDR3s include the opening cysteine and the closing phenylalanine or tryptophan. D genes are given only for firm matches. Clone sizes are given selectively: once, few, many, or a class where the clone is expanded.

V gene	D gene	clone size	J gene	CDR3 protein	CDR3 DNA
TRBV6-1	TRBD2	NA	TRBJ2-1	CASSEASGGANEQFF	TGTGCCAGCAGTGAAGCTAGCGGGGGGGCCAATGAGCAGTTCTTC
TRBV6-1	NA	NA	TRBJ1-2	CASSEATDISNYGYTF	TGTGCCAGCAGTGAAGCAACAGATATCTCTAACTATGGCTACACCTTC
TRBV15	NA	NA	TRBJ1-2	CATSSPEGGHGYTF	TGTGCCACCAGCTCCCCTGAGGGGGGGCATGGCTACACCTTC
TRBV20-1	NA	NA	TRBJ2-1	CSGQGYNEQFF	TGCAGTGGTCAGGGGTACAATGAGCAGTTCTTC
TRBV7-3	NA	NA	TRBJ1-2	CASSPRPGFYGYTF	TGTGCCAGCAGCCCCCGCCCCGGGTTCTATGGCTACACCTTC
TRBV2	NA	few	TRBJ1-5	CASSYVGGSNQPQHF	TGTGCCAGCAGTTATGTAGGGGGTAGCAATCAGCCCCAGCATTTT
TRBV5-4	TRBD1	NA	TRBJ1-2	CASNRAGGGNYGYTF	TGTGCCAGCAACCGAGCAGGGGGCGGGAACTATGGCTACACCTTC
TRBV5-5	NA	NA	TRBJ2-3	CASSLAPLYTQYF	TGTGCCAGCAGCTTGGCCCCCTTATATACGCAGTATTTT
TRBV27	TRBD1	NA	TRBJ2-7	CASGTTGGSYEQYF	TGTGCCAGCGGAACGACAGGGGGCAGCTACGAGCAGTACTTC
TRBV6-5	TRBD1	NA	TRBJ2-7	CASSGTGTGPRF	TGTGCCAGCAGTGGGACCGGGACAGGTCCGCGCTTC
TRBV7-2	TRBD1	NA	TRBJ1-2	CASSFGTGAYGYTF	TGTGCCAGCAGTTTTGGGACAGGGGCCTATGGCTACACCTTC
TRBV6-4	NA	NA	TRBJ2-2	CASSASTATGELFF	TGTGCCAGCAGTGCGTCTACGGCCACCGGGGAGCTGTTTTTT
TRBV7-3	NA	few	TRBJ2-1	CASSLIPSAPRYYNEQFF	TGTGCCAGCAGCTTAATCCCGTCTGCTCCTCGGTACTACAATGAGCAGTTCTTC